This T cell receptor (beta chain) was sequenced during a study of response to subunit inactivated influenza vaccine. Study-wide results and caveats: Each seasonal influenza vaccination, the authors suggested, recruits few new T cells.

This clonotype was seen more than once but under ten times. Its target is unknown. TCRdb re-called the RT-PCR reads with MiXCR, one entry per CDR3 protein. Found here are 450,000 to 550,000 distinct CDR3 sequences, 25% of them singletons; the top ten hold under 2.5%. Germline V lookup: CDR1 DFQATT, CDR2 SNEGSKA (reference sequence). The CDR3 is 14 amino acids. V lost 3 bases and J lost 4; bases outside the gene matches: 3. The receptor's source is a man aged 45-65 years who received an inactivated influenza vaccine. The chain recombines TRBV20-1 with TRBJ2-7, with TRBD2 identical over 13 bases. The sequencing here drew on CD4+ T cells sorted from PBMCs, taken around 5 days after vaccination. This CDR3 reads CSASPGLAGYEQYF. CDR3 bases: TGCAGTGCTAGCCCGGGACTAGCGGGATACGAGCAGTACTTC.